A selection of T cell receptor beta chains follows, all from one sample in a study of long-term antiretroviral therapy in people with HIV. Assay: immunoSEQ multiplex PCR; the TCRdb copy retains only in-frame clones and omits some. This table holds about 20,000 clones, 75% to 85% found once. The sequencing used unsorted PBMCs, collected 0.2 years after starting antiretroviral therapy. Receptors were obtained from a woman aged 40 to 50 with HIV. The CDR3 runs from the conserved cysteine through the conserved F or W. D genes are given only for firm matches. Size tells how often a clone was seen (once, few, many) or the class of an expanded clone, and some rows leave it out.

>TRBV7-9|-|TRBD2|TRBJ2-7
CASSLARSASGNSYEQYF
TGTGCCAGCAGCTTAGCGCGGTCGGCTAGCGGGAACTCCTACGAGCAGTACTTC
>TRBV10-2|-|TRBD2|TRBJ2-5
CASNLAGDQETQYF
TGCGCCAGCAACCTAGCGGGGGACCAAGAGACCCAGTACTTC
>TRBV6-5|few|-|TRBJ1-1
CASSYPAGTEAFF
TGTGCCAGCAGTTACCCAGCCGGTACTGAAGCTTTCTTT
>TRBV19|-|TRBD1|TRBJ1-6
CASSIAGGGYNSPLHF
TGTGCCAGTAGTATCGCAGGGGGGGGATATAATTCACCCCTCCACTTT
>TRBV5-6|-|TRBD2|TRBJ2-2
CASSPSGKLITGELFF
TGTGCCAGCAGCCCTAGCGGGAAGTTAATTACCGGGGAGCTGTTTTTT
>TRBV29-1|-|-|TRBJ1-1
CSVLDPGGAEAFF
TGCAGCGTCCTGGACCCAGGAGGTGCTGAAGCTTTCTTT
>TRBV6-5|-|-|TRBJ1-5
CASRQRWDQPQHF
TGTGCCAGCAGACAACGGTGGGACCAGCCCCAGCATTTT
>TRBV27|-|-|TRBJ2-1
CASSLGPDNEQFF
TGTGCCAGCAGTTTGGGCCCCGACAATGAGCAGTTCTTC
>TRBV30|-|-|TRBJ2-2
CAWRSVSMVTGELFF
TGTGCCTGGAGGTCGGTTTCGATGGTGACCGGGGAGCTGTTTTTT
>TRBV11-3|-|-|TRBJ2-5
CASSFPQETQYF
TGTGCCAGCAGCTTCCCTCAAGAGACCCAGTACTTC
>TRBV10-1|-|-|TRBJ2-3
CASSGGVGDTQYF
TGCGCCAGCAGTGGGGGGGTTGGGGATACGCAGTATTTT
>TRBV23-1|-|-|TRBJ1-1
CARRNTEAFF
TGCGCCAGGAGGAACACTGAAGCTTTCTTT
>TRBV4-3|once|TRBD1|TRBJ1-2
CASSQDRGLGGYTF
TGCGCCAGCAGCCAAGACAGGGGGCTGGGTGGCTACACCTTC
>TRBV23-1|-|-|TRBJ1-1
CASSQTPGLLPEAFF
TGCGCCAGCAGTCAAACCCCAGGGCTCCTCCCTGAAGCTTTCTTT
>TRBV4-2|-|TRBD1|TRBJ1-4
CASSQDPRQGKSDQFF
TGTGCCAGCAGCCAAGATCCTAGACAGGGGAAAAGCGATCAGTTTTTT
>TRBV30|-|-|TRBJ2-5
CAWKLSGSSRELETQYF
TGTGCCTGGAAACTTTCGGGGTCCAGTCGTGAACTTGAGACCCAGTACTTC
>TRBV7-9|-|-|TRBJ1-4
CATTWLAGEKLFF
TGTGCCACCACCTGGTTGGCAGGTGAAAAACTGTTTTTT
>TRBV15|once|-|TRBJ2-7
CATADGGSYEQYF
TGTGCCACCGCGGACGGGGGCTCCTACGAGCAGTACTTC
>TRBV2|-|TRBD1|TRBJ1-2
CANGTGDSLYGYTF
TGTGCCAACGGGACAGGGGATTCCCTCTATGGCTACACCTTC
>TRBV5-5|-|-|TRBJ1-3
CASSYDSVAGNTIYF
TGTGCCAGCAGCTATGACAGCGTTGCCGGAAACACCATATATTTT
>TRBV7-6|once|-|TRBJ1-1
CASSVGGMNTEAFF
TGTGCCAGCAGCGTGGGAGGTATGAACACTGAAGCTTTCTTT
>TRBV7-9|few|-|TRBJ2-2
CASSLPNTGELFF
TGTGCCAGCAGCTTGCCTAACACCGGGGAGCTGTTTTTT